These 11 T cell receptor beta chains were sequenced from one sample in a study of shared clonotypes between healthy human individuals. Only in-frame clones appear in the TCRdb table, and some are missing; sequencing was by immunoSEQ multiplex PCR. The profile shows millions of clones, over 85% of them singletons. Material: naive CD4+ T cells sorted from blood. Subset reported: CD45RA+ positively selected. The receptors derive from a man aged 18-30 years in good health.

The rearrangement joins TRBV7-2 to TRBJ1-6; D call uncertain. V was shortened by 1 base and J by 7 bases, with 8 bases between the two germline ends. The germline gives CDR1 SGHTA, CDR2 FQGNSA. The CDR3 has 14 amino acids. DNA for the CDR3: TGTGCCAGCAGCTTAGTTTCGGGGAATTCACCCCTCCACTTT. Translated, it gives CASSLVSGNSPLHF.

The table lists this clone with a count of one. J is TRBJ2-7 and V is TRBV11-1; 13 bases match TRBD2. This CDR3 is 15 amino acids long. Per the germline V gene, CDR1 is SGHAT and CDR2 is FQDESV (reference sequence). The trim removed 3 bases at V and 5 bases at J, leaving 4 bases unmatched. CDR3 nucleotides: TGTGCCAGCAGCTTGGGGACTAGCGGGGTCAACGAGCAGTACTTC. It specifies CASSLGTSGVNEQYF.

J is TRBJ1-5 and V is TRBV28; perhaps TRBD1 as D (5 bases). The CDR3 loop spans 14 amino acids. V lost 5 bases and J lost 6, with 14 bases in between. The V gene's germline CDR1 is MDHEN and CDR2 SYDVKM. DNA for the CDR3: TGTGCCAGCAGTGGTGGTGGGGGTTCTCAGCCCCAGCATTTT. It translates to CASSGGGGSQPQHF.

This chain uses TRBV28 with TRBJ1-5; D not resolved. Trimming removed 2 bases at V and 0 bases at J, with 11 bases between. The CDR3 sequence is 16 residues long. Germline CDR1 is MDHEN and CDR2 is SYDVKM. The CDR3 spells CASSLTGYYSNQPQHF. The DNA of the CDR3 is TGTGCCAGCAGTTTAACGGGTTATTATAGCAATCAGCCCCAGCATTTT.

The chain combines TRBV7-2 with TRBJ2-3; no clear D gene. The CDR3 consists of 16 residues. Germline V gene data show CDR1 as SGHTA and CDR2 as FQGNSA. Between the trimmed V and J ends, which lost 1 base and 2 bases, there was a span of 13 bases. CDR3 loop: CASSLVDGPFTDTQYF. The CDR3 bases are TGTGCCAGCAGCTTAGTAGACGGCCCCTTCACAGATACGCAGTATTTT.

This rearrangement joins TRBV7-2 to TRBJ1-2, with D unclear. This CDR3 has 15 residues. Germline values: CDR1 SGHTA, CDR2 FQGNSA. The V end lost 4 bases, the J end lost 4 bases, and 16 bases lay between the germline ends. CDR3 protein: CASSSYGPTSYGYTF. The DNA of the CDR3 is TGTGCCAGCAGCTCCTACGGACCGACCAGCTATGGCTACACCTTC.

The V and J genes are TRBV19 and TRBJ1-2; D uncertain. This CDR3 spans 16 amino acids. V lost 3 bases, J lost 4 bases, and 18 bases lay in between. Germline V lookup: CDR1 LNHDA, CDR2 SQIVND (reference sequence). For the CDR3, the DNA is TGTGCCAGTAGTATCGGCAGGAATGTCCTTATCTATGGCTACACCTTC. Protein: CASSIGRNVLIYGYTF.

This clone has a handful of counts. This same CDR3 is encoded by further DNA sequences in the sample. The chain combines TRBV7-2 with TRBJ2-7; 9 positions match TRBD1. The V segment lost 5 bases and the J segment 2 bases; nucleotides outside the gene matches: 4. The CDR3 is 14 residues long. Germline-derived CDR1 and CDR2 are SGHTA and FQGNSA. Here the CDR3 reads CASSPDRGPYEQYF. DNA of the CDR3: TGTGCCAGCAGCCCGGACAGGGGCCCCTACGAGCAGTACTTC.

The rearrangement uses TRBV5-1 and TRBJ2-7; 12 bases line up with TRBD2. Germline V lookup: CDR1 SGHRS, CDR2 YFSETQ. CDR3 length equals 15 residues. V was pared by 5 bases and J by 3 bases, with 6 bases of the junction left unmatched. CDR3 in amino acids: CASRRTSGEIYEQYF. DNA of the CDR3: TGCGCCAGCAGAAGGACTAGCGGGGAAATCTACGAGCAGTACTTC.

The chain links TRBV19 to TRBJ1-4; 8 bases are a match to TRBD1. The V gene's germline CDR1 is LNHDA and CDR2 SQIVND (reference sequence). V was pared by 9 bases and J by 8 bases, with 8 bases of the junction left unmatched. This CDR3 is 13 amino acids long. For the CDR3, the DNA is TGTGCCAGCAAGACGGGACAGGTCGAAAAACTGTTTTTT. It specifies CASKTGQVEKLFF.

The chain links TRBV30 to TRBJ1-3; D is ambiguous. This CDR3 has 12 residues. Germline V lookup: CDR1 GTSNPN, CDR2 SVGIG (reference sequence). V lost 4 bases and J lost 8, with 12 bases in between. The CDR3 here is CAWKTTPDTIYF. The CDR3, as DNA: TGTGCCTGGAAAACTACCCCAGACACCATATATTTT.